Below, one T cell receptor (beta chain) is given with its context. The antigen remains unidentified. The ends were cut back, 5 bases at V and 9 bases at J, with 19 bases in the middle. Germline CDR1 reads SEHNR; CDR2 reads FQNEAQ (reference sequence). This CDR3 comprises 15 residues. One entry per CDR3 protein, called by TCRdb with MiXCR from the reads. The sample lists a few hundred thousand distinct CDR3 sequences, just under 40% seen once, with 48% in the top ten. The data derive from a study of T cell repertoires in cytomegalovirus infection. Study overall: Epitope selection comprised recently identified HLA-C-restricted CMV epitopes and well-studied HLA-B-restricted CMV epitopes. It was the public TCR beta signatures that indicated both CMV infection and matching HLA type. General study results and limits: What dominated the ex vivo response were HLA-C-restricted CMV-specific TCR beta clonotypes.

The receptor was isolated from a human donor in good health (CMV status not recorded). Some clones in this sample may be carry-over from other donors' samples. Source: cultured PBMCs, taken from culture after CMV antigen stimulation. This chain connects TRBV7-9 to TRBJ2-2; D unclear. The CDR3 nucleotides read TGTGCCAGCAGCCCGTTGGCAGGTGGGATCCGGGAGCTGTTTTTT. Encoded protein: CASSPLAGGIRELFF.